This record concerns one T cell receptor (beta chain) sequence. CDR3 length equals 16 residues. CDR1 is SSHAT and CDR2 is FNYEAQ in the germline V gene (reference sequence). cDNA for each sample came from eight separate reactions. Reprocessing the 5' RACE reads, TCRdb reports a single entry for every CDR3 protein and omits DNA. The sample includes under 150,000 distinct CDR3 sequences. These data are taken from a study of monozygotic twins with inflammatory bowel disease. The TCR originated in a human donor with ulcerative colitis or Crohn's disease, or a healthy co-twin of an affected twin (not recorded which). The J gene is TRBJ2-2, the V gene TRBV7-7; TCRdb names TRBD1, which stays unverified in the absence of DNA. The sequenced material came from blood. The CDR3 loop is CASSLAPGQGSGELFF.